This T cell receptor (beta chain) was captured in a study of T cell responses to AZD1222 COVID-19 vaccine. Measured with immunoSEQ multiplex PCR; TCRdb has only the in-frame clones, and not every one. The sample lists some 84,000 clones; 70% to 90% were seen once. This CDR3 has 15 amino acids. The V gene lost 5 bases and the J gene lost 4 bases, with 15 bases spanning the gap. Germline V gene sequence: CDR1 KGHDR, CDR2 SFDVKD. This sample comprised peripheral blood, obtained 28 days after the second AZD1222 dose. V gene TRBV24-1 combines with J gene TRBJ2-3, with a possible D match to TRBD2 (6 bases). This clonotype was sampled from an adult who received the AZD1222 COVID-19 vaccine. The CDR3 spells CATSGGDGGSDTQYF. CDR3 in DNA: TGTGCCACCAGTGGGGGGGACGGAGGCTCAGATACGCAGTATTTT.